Listed below are T cell receptor beta chains from one sample, sequenced in a study of CD8+CD57+ T cells in acquired aplastic anemia. TCRdb reanalysed the reads using MiXCR and keeps one entry per CDR3 protein. The table lists 200,000 to 300,000 distinct CDR3 sequences, around 45% of them singletons. The source material was sorted CD4+, CD8+, or CD8+CD57+ T cells (not recorded which) from PBMCs. Every receptor here comes from a human donor with aplastic anemia. Each CDR3 is given with its conserved first and last residue. D genes are given only for firm matches. Where a row states a size, it is once, few, many or the class of an expanded clone; other rows omit it.

-	many	TRBV20-1	TRBJ1-2	TGCAGTGCTAGGGCAGGGAACGATGGCTACACCTTC	CSARAGNDGYTF
-	few	TRBV27	TRBJ1-1	TGTGCCAGCTACGGGCTGGGGGGTGAAGCTTTCTTT	CASYGLGGEAFF
-	-	TRBV25-1	TRBJ1-2	TGTGCCAGCAGTGAACCCCACAGCCCCTATGGCTACACCTTC	CASSEPHSPYGYTF
-	-	TRBV4-3	TRBJ2-3	TGCGCCAGCAGCCAAGCCCACGGGAGCACAGATACGCAGTATTTT	CASSQAHGSTDTQYF
-	-	TRBV7-3	TRBJ1-3	TGTGCCAGCAGCTTAACAGTCCACAGCTCTGGAAACACCATATATTTT	CASSLTVHSSGNTIYF
TRBD2	few	TRBV19	TRBJ2-1	TGTGCCAGTAGTACCACTAGCGCCCGGAGCAATGAGCAGTTCTTC	CASSTTSARSNEQFF
-	few	TRBV3-1	TRBJ2-1	TGTGCCAGTACTCGGGGGTGGCGGGGAGACAATGAGCAGTTCTTC	CASTRGWRGDNEQFF
TRBD2	-	TRBV7-2	TRBJ2-7	TGTGCCAGCAGCTTAGGGCCGGGGGGGCCTTACGAGCAGTACTTC	CASSLGPGGPYEQYF
TRBD2	-	TRBV15	TRBJ2-1	TGTGCCACCAGCAGAGACCCGGGAGGGACCTACAATGAGCAGTTCTTC	CATSRDPGGTYNEQFF
TRBD1	many	TRBV7-7	TRBJ1-5	TGTGCTAGCAGCTTAGAGGACAGGATATTAAGCAATCAGCCCCAGCATTTT	CASSLEDRILSNQPQHF
TRBD1	-	TRBV15	TRBJ2-3	TGTGCCACCAGCAGAGCCTGGGGACAGGGGAACACAGATACGCAGTATTTT	CATSRAWGQGNTDTQYF
TRBD1	-	TRBV7-2	TRBJ2-6	TGTGCCAGCAGCCAAGAAGGGACAGGGAGCTCTGGGGCCAACGTCCTGACTTTC	CASSQEGTGSSGANVLTF
-	many	TRBV12-3/TRBV12-4	TRBJ2-7	TGTGCCAGCAGTTTGGTAGGTAGCGGTACCTACGAGCAGTACTTC	CASSLVGSGTYEQYF
TRBD2	-	TRBV4-1	TRBJ2-5	TGCGCCAGCAGCCAAGATTCTAGCGGGTCCCCCCAAGAGACCCAGTACTTC	CASSQDSSGSPQETQYF
-	once	TRBV15	TRBJ2-7	TGTGCCACCAGCAGAGGGGGGGGACAGCATTTCTACGAGCAGTACTTC	CATSRGGGQHFYEQYF
TRBD1	-	TRBV12-3/TRBV12-4	TRBJ1-2	TGTGCCAGCAGTTTCGGGACAGGGGTCGTTGGCTACACCTTC	CASSFGTGVVGYTF
-	many	TRBV5-5	TRBJ1-2	TGTGCCAGCAGCTCCGGGCCCAGTTCCGGCAATGGCTACACCTTC	CASSSGPSSGNGYTF
-	many	TRBV20-1	TRBJ1-4	TGCAGTGCTAGAGCCCAGTTCGGGGAAAAACTGTTTTTT	CSARAQFGEKLFF
-	-	TRBV19	TRBJ1-6	TGTGCCAGTAGTATAGGCACGAATTCACCCCTCCACTTT	CASSIGTNSPLHF
TRBD1	many	TRBV20-1	TRBJ2-3	TGCAGTGCTAGACAGGTTTTGACAGGGGAAAGGACAGATACGCAGTATTTT	CSARQVLTGERTDTQYF
TRBD1	few	TRBV12-3/TRBV12-4	TRBJ1-6	TGTGCCAGCAGAGGTACCGGGACAGGACGAATTTCACCCCTCCACTTT	CASRGTGTGRISPLHF
-	-	TRBV14	TRBJ2-7	TGTGCCAGCAGCCAAGACAGACACCGAGCCTACGAGCAGTACTTC	CASSQDRHRAYEQYF
-	-	TRBV12-3/TRBV12-4	TRBJ2-7	TGTGCCAGCAGCAGTGCGGGGAGTAAGGCCGAGCAGTACTTC	CASSSAGSKAEQYF
-	-	TRBV4-2	TRBJ2-7	TGTGCCAGCAGCCCTCACCCACACACAGCGGGACAGCTAGGGCTTAGCGAGCAGTACTTC	CASSPHPHTAGQLGLSEQYF